These T cell receptor beta chains were read from a single sample in a study of early T cells in non-severe SARS-CoV-2 infection. MiXCR, run by TCRdb on the 5' RACE reads, gives a single entry per CDR3 protein. The table has 25,000 to 30,000 distinct CDR3 sequences, 5.6% seen once. The sequencing input was whole blood. The receptors were sampled from an adult who was a healthcare worker with PCR-confirmed SARS-CoV-2 infection or an uninfected control (not recorded which). Each CDR3 is given with its conserved first and last residue. A row's size may be missing; if present it is once, few, many or a size class.

V gene	clone size	CDR3 protein
TRBV27	many	CASSPAGGYDYGYTF
TRBV27	many	CASSLIAGSYNEQFF
TRBV20-1	many	CSANQGRDQPQHF
TRBV5-5	NA	CASSFGLAGTDTQYF
TRBV12-5	NA	CASGPNSDYEQYF
TRBV10-3	few	CAIREAGELFF
TRBV4-3	many	CASSLGQGSYEQYF
TRBV6-2/TRBV6-3	few	CASIPDPGNTIYF
TRBV12-3/TRBV12-4	many	CASRQGSIETQYF
TRBV5-6	many	CASNPGGPYSNQPQHF
TRBV10-3	many	CATAGNGQGAYNEQFF
TRBV3-1	many	CASSPRGPRNSPLHF
TRBV29-1	NA	CSLRRGDTEAFF
TRBV11-2	few	CASSLDSLLRNIQYF
TRBV19	many	CASSGPGYLYNEQFF
TRBV5-1	many	CASSLTGSDTGELFF
TRBV7-9	many	CASSLGIAGNYGYTF